The 18 T cell receptor beta chains listed next were all sequenced from one sample in a study of CXCR3-negative and CXCR3-positive naive CD8 T cells. The TRB libraries of cDNA were built by UMI-labeled 5' RACE. From the 5' RACE reads, TCRdb lists one entry per CDR3 protein and no DNA. Listed are roughly 100,000 distinct CDR3 sequences; 1.1% falls within the top ten. The material sequenced was naive CXCR3- CD8+ T cells from blood. Regarding subset: CD45RO-CCR7+CD27+CD95- naive CD8+ T cells lacking CXCR3 (TNR3-). Receptors were obtained from a human donor in good health. Some clones in this sample may be carry-over from other donors' samples.

The chain carries TRBV20-1 and TRBJ1-1. Germline V gene lookup returns CDR1 DFQATT and CDR2 SNEGSKA (reference sequence). The CDR3 has 12 amino acids. The CDR3: CSASFGGAEAFF.

The V and J genes are TRBV11-2 and TRBJ1-5. The V gene's germline CDR1 is SGHAT and CDR2 FQNNGV. This CDR3 comprises 15 residues. The CDR3 loop reads CASSLDSAINQPQHF.

The V call is TRBV27, the J call TRBJ1-5; TCRdb picks TRBD1, but there is no DNA to check that call. Germline V gene lookup returns CDR1 MNHEY and CDR2 SMNVEV (reference sequence). The length of the CDR3 is 15 residues. The CDR3 loop is CASSSRTVGNQPQHF.

V gene TRBV28 combines with J gene TRBJ2-7. This CDR3 is built from 16 residues. From germline, CDR1 is MDHEN and CDR2 SYDVKM. The CDR3 is CASSPLQIPSSYEQYF.

The genes are TRBV29-1 and TRBJ2-7; TCRdb's D call of TRBD1 is untestable without DNA. This CDR3 is 13 amino acids long. Per the germline V gene, CDR1 is SQVTM and CDR2 is ANQGSEA. The CDR3 is CSVGAGPLYEQYF.

The CDR3 reads CASGTRTNEKLFF. This rearrangement joins TRBV6-2 or TRBV6-3 to TRBJ1-4; TCRdb proposes TRBD1, but this gene call is untestable without DNA. The CDR3 consists of 13 residues. Germline V gene sequence: CDR1 MNHEY, CDR2 SVGEGT.

This chain joins TRBV15 and TRBJ2-2; checking the TCRdb D call of TRBD1 is not possible without DNA. Germline V lookup: CDR1 LNHNV, CDR2 YYDKDF (reference sequence). The CDR3 is 16 amino acids. The CDR3 here is CATSRLPTGAGGELFF. Together with reference TRBV15 and TRBJ2-2, the CDR3 gives the full variable domain: DAMVIQNPRYQVTQFGKPVTLSCSQTLNHNVMYWYQQKSSQAPKLLFHYYDKDFNNEADTPDNFQSRRPNTSFCFLDIRSPGLGDTAMYLCATSRLPTGAGGELFFGEGSRLTVL.

The CDR3 sequence: CSAIPSPYNEQFF. The chain carries TRBV20-1 and TRBJ2-1; TCRdb proposes TRBD1, but this gene call is untestable without DNA. Germline V gives CDR1 DFQATT, CDR2 SNEGSKA (reference sequence). CDR3 length: 13 amino acids.

This sequence joins TRBV7-8 and TRBJ2-5; checking the TCRdb D call of TRBD1 is not possible without DNA. CDR1 and CDR2 from the germline V gene are SGHVS and FQNEAQ. CDR3 length: 16 residues. CDR3 region: CASSSTGNWVQETQYF.

This chain connects TRBV6-6 to TRBJ2-7; without DNA, the TCRdb call of TRBD2 cannot be checked. The CDR3 spans 14 residues. Germline loops: CDR1 MNHNY, CDR2 SVGAGI (reference sequence). The chain's CDR3 is CASSSRTGPLEQYF.

The chain combines TRBV5-6 with TRBJ2-1. Germline CDR1 and CDR2: SGHDT and YYEEEE. There are 13 residues in the CDR3. CDR3: CASSLKHGDEQFF.

J is TRBJ2-7 and V is TRBV7-2; TCRdb indicates TRBD2, and absent DNA this call remains unverified. The CDR3 runs 16 residues. Germline lookup yields CDR1 SGHTA and CDR2 FQGNSA. The CDR3 loop is CASSSGPGLAQYEQYF.

This chain connects TRBV27 to TRBJ2-3. The CDR3 extends over 14 amino acids. CDR1 is MNHEY, CDR2 SMNVEV, per germline (reference sequence). CDR3 residues: CASSFSFSGDTQYF.

J is TRBJ2-1 and V is TRBV5-1; TCRdb's assignment of TRBD2 cannot be checked, as there is no DNA. Germline V CDR1 and CDR2: SGHRS, YFSETQ. This CDR3 has 14 amino acids. CDR3: CASSFGGAYNEQFF.

The rearrangement links TRBV30 to TRBJ2-7; TCRdb indicates TRBD1, and absent DNA this call remains unverified. This CDR3 contains 14 residues. Germline V lookup: CDR1 GTSNPN, CDR2 SVGIG (reference sequence). The CDR3 reads CAWSGGTGNYEQYF.

The chain couples TRBV4-3 to TRBJ1-1; the D gene TCRdb calls, TRBD1, cannot be checked with no DNA. Germline CDR1 reads LGHNA; CDR2 reads YSLEER. The CDR3 spans 15 residues. CDR3: CASSPYRQGGTEAFF.

The V call is TRBV29-1, the J call TRBJ1-3; TCRdb's D call, TRBD1, is unchecked because there is no DNA. The CDR3 is 13 residues long. Germline V gives CDR1 SQVTM, CDR2 ANQGSEA. The CDR3 sequence: CSVDGGDGNTIYF. The full variable domain, completed using reference TRBV29-1 and TRBJ1-3, is SAVISQKPSRDICQRGTSLTIQCQVDSQVTMMFWYRQQPGQSLTLIATANQGSEATYESGFVIDKFPISRPNLTFSTLTVSNMSPEDSSIYLCSVDGGDGNTIYFGEGSWLTVV.

The J gene is TRBJ2-3, the V gene TRBV29-1; the D call of TRBD2 rests on TCRdb alone, since no DNA is present to check it. The CDR3 spans 14 residues. The germline V gene has CDR1 SQVTM and CDR2 ANQGSEA. The CDR3 protein is CSVKSGGAPDTQYF.